The rows below give T cell receptor beta chains drawn from one sample of a study of T-cell reconstitution after alpha-beta-depleted transplantation in children. Each CDR3 protein is one row after TCRdb ran MiXCR on the PCR reads. The table records about 610,000 distinct CDR3 sequences, roughly a tenth of them present only once. Sequencing used PBMCs from the stem cell graft donor, obtained from the stem cell graft. Receptors originate from a human donor who donated a stem cell graft to a child with acute myeloid leukemia. Both conserved end residues are part of each CDR3. A D gene is named only where the DNA matches it firmly. Clone size is given for some rows only: seen once, a few or many times, or a class if the clone is expanded.

V,D,J,size,CDR3,DNA
TRBV18,-,TRBJ2-5,-,CASSRGPANDLQETQYF,TGTGCCAGCTCACGCGGACCGGCGAACGACCTACAAGAGACCCAGTACTTC
TRBV28,-,TRBJ2-5,many,CASDIGGRPQETQYF,TGTGCCAGCGATATTGGGGGGCGGCCACAAGAGACCCAGTACTTC
TRBV6-2/TRBV6-3,-,TRBJ1-1,few,CASSYAENTEAFF,TGTGCCAGCAGTTACGCGGAGAACACTGAAGCTTTCTTT
TRBV20-1,-,TRBJ2-5,few,CSASGDERTETQYF,TGCAGTGCTTCAGGAGACGAGAGAACGGAGACCCAGTACTTC
TRBV4-2,TRBD1,TRBJ2-1,few,CASSLFEGTGQKWNEQFF,TGTGCCAGCAGCCTCTTCGAGGGGACAGGCCAGAAGTGGAATGAGCAGTTCTTC
TRBV28,TRBD2,TRBJ2-2,many,CASSLAGSSGELFF,TGTGCCAGCAGTCTAGCGGGATCAAGCGGGGAGCTGTTTTTT
TRBV4-2,TRBD1,TRBJ2-3,few,CASSQESRDRGQYF,TGTGCCAGCAGCCAAGAGTCCCGCGACAGGGGGCAGTATTTT
TRBV6-2/TRBV6-3,-,TRBJ2-7,-,CASSTDRTRGYEQYF,TGTGCCAGCAGTACCGACAGGACCCGGGGCTACGAGCAGTACTTC
TRBV28,-,TRBJ2-3,-,CASLPPGPNLRGTDTQYF,TGTGCCAGTCTGCCTCCGGGACCCAACCTGAGGGGCACAGATACGCAGTATTTT
TRBV30,-,TRBJ1-1,few,CAWKIIRVQGSGTEAFF,TGTGCCTGGAAAATTATACGAGTCCAGGGATCGGGGACTGAAGCTTTCTTT
TRBV2,-,TRBJ1-1,few,CASSSQGHGNTEAFF,TGTGCCAGCAGTTCCCAGGGGCACGGTAACACTGAAGCTTTCTTT
TRBV12-3/TRBV12-4,-,TRBJ1-1,-,CASSQKGNTEAFF,TGTGCCAGCAGTCAGAAAGGGAACACTGAAGCTTTCTTT
TRBV19,TRBD1,TRBJ1-2,few,CASSLTGWNYGYTF,TGTGCCAGTAGCTTGACAGGGTGGAACTATGGCTACACCTTC
TRBV7-2,-,TRBJ2-7,many,CASSQPPTPGRFYEQYF,TGTGCCAGCAGCCAACCCCCTACTCCTGGTCGATTCTACGAGCAGTACTTC
TRBV7-2,TRBD2,TRBJ2-7,few,CASSSSSGSPYEQYF,TGTGCCAGCAGCTCCTCTAGCGGGTCCCCCTACGAGCAGTACTTC
TRBV25-1,TRBD1,TRBJ2-7,-,CASSGIQGALGEQYF,TGTGCCAGCAGTGGGATACAGGGGGCGTTGGGCGAGCAGTACTTC
TRBV20-1,TRBD1,TRBJ2-7,many,CSARSWDRDEQYF,TGCAGTGCTAGATCTTGGGACAGGGACGAGCAGTACTTC
TRBV4-2,-,TRBJ1-1,few,CASSQDIRDAEAFF,TGTGCCAGCAGCCAAGATATCCGGGACGCTGAAGCTTTCTTT
TRBV4-1,TRBD1,TRBJ1-1,-,CASSQGDRIGTEAFF,TGCGCCAGCAGCCAAGGGGACAGGATTGGCACTGAAGCTTTCTTT
TRBV20-1,TRBD2,TRBJ2-5,few,CSARDLTSGKETQYF,TGCAGTGCTAGAGATCTTACTAGCGGGAAAGAGACCCAGTACTTC
TRBV4-2,TRBD1,TRBJ2-3,many,CASSQEPGQLAGGTQYF,TGTGCCAGCAGCCAGGAACCGGGACAGTTGGCCGGCGGTACGCAGTATTTT
TRBV20-1,-,TRBJ2-2,few,CSAREPGQRNTGELFF,TGCAGTGCTAGAGAACCGGGACAAAGAAACACCGGGGAGCTGTTTTTT
TRBV7-2,-,TRBJ2-7,few,CASSPPGKGEQYF,TGTGCCAGCAGCCCCCCTGGTAAGGGCGAGCAGTACTTC
TRBV4-3,-,TRBJ2-5,-,CASSQANSRGSSETQYF,TGCGCCAGCAGCCAAGCAAATAGCCGGGGTAGTAGCGAGACCCAGTACTTC
TRBV7-9,-,TRBJ2-7,many,CASSLSLDYEQYF,TGTGCCAGCAGCTTATCTCTAGACTACGAGCAGTACTTC
TRBV15,TRBD2,TRBJ2-7,-,CATSTGTSGLPYEQYF,TGTGCCACCAGCACCGGGACTAGCGGACTCCCCTACGAGCAGTACTTC
TRBV28,-,TRBJ2-7,few,CASSLPGVDEQYF,TGTGCCAGCAGTCTACCGGGGGTGGACGAGCAGTACTTC
TRBV30,TRBD1,TRBJ1-6,-,CAFVRGDNSPLHF,TGTGCCTTCGTCAGGGGGGATAATTCACCCCTCCACTTT
TRBV6-1,TRBD1,TRBJ1-6,many,CASRKGTEDNSPLHF,TGTGCCAGCAGGAAAGGGACAGAAGATAATTCACCCCTCCACTTT
TRBV27,-,TRBJ2-7,-,CASSLSWQGSYEQYF,TGTGCCAGCAGTTTATCCTGGCAGGGCTCCTACGAGCAGTACTTC
TRBV7-9,TRBD2,TRBJ2-1,-,CASSLARTRANEQFF,TGTGCCAGCAGCTTAGCTCGGACTAGAGCCAATGAGCAGTTCTTC
TRBV27,TRBD2,TRBJ2-3,-,CASGSGSVGTDTQYF,TGTGCCAGCGGTAGCGGGAGTGTAGGCACAGATACGCAGTATTTT
TRBV7-8,TRBD2,TRBJ2-7,-,CASSPLAGTADEQYF,TGTGCCAGCAGCCCCTTAGCGGGGACCGCGGACGAGCAGTACTTC
TRBV7-8,-,TRBJ2-7,-,CASSSGQAGGEQYF,TGTGCCAGCAGCTCCGGACAGGCCGGAGGGGAGCAGTACTTC
TRBV20-1,-,TRBJ2-1,few,CSATHPPGNEQFF,TGCAGTGCTACTCATCCGCCGGGTAATGAGCAGTTCTTC
TRBV20-1,-,TRBJ2-7,many,CSARDASVNPYEQYF,TGCAGTGCTAGAGATGCTAGCGTCAATCCCTACGAGCAGTACTTC
TRBV7-2,-,TRBJ2-1,many,CASSRGEASYNEQFF,TGTGCCAGCAGCCGGGGAGAGGCCTCCTACAATGAGCAGTTCTTC
TRBV20-1,-,TRBJ2-1,many,CSASDLPNEQFF,TGCAGTGCTAGTGATCTACCCAATGAGCAGTTCTTC
TRBV3-1,-,TRBJ2-1,few,CASSQGVSRGSAIDNEQFF,TGTGCCAGCAGCCAAGGTGTATCGAGGGGATCCGCCATAGACAATGAGCAGTTCTTC
TRBV6-5,-,TRBJ1-2,-,CASSFRQVSNYGYTF,TGTGCCAGCAGTTTCCGACAGGTCTCCAACTATGGCTACACCTTC
TRBV25-1,-,TRBJ1-4,many,CASSGLGKLFF,TGTGCCAGCAGTGGACTTGGGAAACTGTTTTTT